Each of the 22 T cell receptor beta chains below was sequenced from the same sample in a study of neurological immune-mediated disorders. One entry per CDR3 protein results from TCRdb running MiXCR on the 5' RACE reads. Of about 20,000 distinct CDR3 sequences in the sample, about 9.4% were seen once. Sequencing was performed on PBMCs. These receptors were collected from a woman aged 60-75 years with HTLV-1-associated myelopathy (HAM/TSP).

This clonotype was found many times. The rearrangement uses TRBV30 and TRBJ2-7; D not certain. This CDR3 contains 12 residues. V was shortened by 0 bases and J by 7 bases, with 10 bases between the two germline ends. The V gene's germline CDR1 is GTSNPN and CDR2 SVGIG (reference sequence). CDR3 sequence (DNA): TGTGCCTGGAGTGTACGAGCCGGGGAGCAGTACTTC. It codes for CAWSVRAGEQYF. The entire variable domain, with the rest obtained from reference TRBV30 and TRBJ2-7, is as follows: SQTIHQWPATLVQPVGSPLSLECTVEGTSNPNLYWYRQAAGRGLQLLFYSVGIGQISSEVPQNLSASRPQDRQFILSSKKLLLSDSGFYLCAWSVRAGEQYFGPGTRLTVT.

The table lists this clonotype with many counts. The chain joins TRBV20-1 to TRBJ2-7, with 8 bases lining up with TRBD1. V shed 6 bases and J 6 bases; nucleotides not matched to a gene: 10. The CDR3 is made up of 13 amino acids. CDR1 DFQATT and CDR2 SNEGSKA come from the germline V gene (reference sequence). The CDR3 bases are TGCAGTGCCATGGACAGGGCTATGGGCGAGCAGTACTTC. Its translation is CSAMDRAMGEQYF.

This clonotype was detected ten times or more. The chain links TRBV4-1 to TRBJ2-7; TRBD1 is a possible D gene (5 bases). Germline lookup yields CDR1 MGHRA and CDR2 YSYEKL. This CDR3 is built from 11 residues. V shed 3 bases and J shed 6 bases, with 6 bases lying between them. The CDR3 loop is CASSQGREQYF. Written as DNA, the CDR3 is TGCGCCAGCAGCCAGGGGCGCGAGCAGTACTTC.

As regards this clonotype: The limits of the CDR3 on the DNA are not certain, so only TCRdb's listed CDR3 is given. This chain connects TRBV5-1 to TRBJ1-2; the listed D gene, TRBD1, was not tested against the DNA. Germline lookup yields CDR1 SGHRS and CDR2 YFSETQ. 22 amino acids form the CDR3, both terminal residues included. The CDR3 region is CASSSVIDTDTQYFGPGTGYTF.

This clonotype came up many times. The chain links TRBV20-1 to TRBJ2-2, with D perhaps matching TRBD1 or TRBD2 (5 bases each). CDR1 and CDR2 from the germline V gene are DFQATT and SNEGSKA (reference sequence). The ends were cut back, 5 bases at V and 2 bases at J, with 9 bases in the middle. The CDR3 contains 13 residues. The CDR3 DNA is TGCAGTGCTCCGGGGCGCAACACCGGGGAGCTGTTTTTT. It codes for CSAPGRNTGELFF.

In its sample, this clonotype was seen many times. The genes are TRBV5-1 and TRBJ2-2; D call uncertain. V gave up 0 bases and J gave up 6 bases, with 9 bases separating them. The germline V gene has CDR1 SGHRS and CDR2 YFSETQ. The CDR3 sequence is 14 residues long. CDR3 amino acids: CASSLEGWAGELFF. The CDR3 nucleotides read TGCGCCAGCAGCTTGGAAGGTTGGGCCGGGGAGCTGTTTTTT.

The sample holds many counts of this clonotype. The V and J genes are TRBV14 and TRBJ2-7; a possible D gene is TRBD1 (5 bases). Deletions cut 3 bases from V and 0 bases from J, with 9 bases between. The CDR3 length is 14 residues. Per germline, CDR1 SGHDN and CDR2 FVKESK. CDR3 sequence reads: CASSQTVGSYEQYF. The DNA for the CDR3 is TGTGCCAGCAGCCAGACAGTGGGCTCCTACGAGCAGTACTTC.

The chain recombines TRBV20-1 with TRBJ2-1; tentative D call: TRBD2 (5 bases). The CDR3 totals 13 residues. Trimming left V 6 bases short and J 6 bases short, with 15 bases between. Germline V lookup: CDR1 DFQATT, CDR2 SNEGSKA (reference sequence). As DNA, the CDR3 is TGCAGTGCCCCCCGACCTGGAGGCAATGAGCAGTTCTTC. Protein product: CSAPRPGGNEQFF.

This clonotype came up many times. The chain is built from TRBV3-1 and TRBJ2-1; D is ambiguous. V was clipped by 1 base and J by 8 bases, with 9 bases between them. The germline CDR1 and CDR2 sequences are LGHDT and YNNKEL (reference sequence). The CDR3 totals 13 residues. CDR3 sequence (DNA): TGTGCCAGCAGCCAAGTCCCTGGGCATGAGCAGTTCTTC. The encoded protein is CASSQVPGHEQFF.

This clonotype was seen ten or more times. The J gene is TRBJ2-1, the V gene TRBV20-1; 9 bases fit TRBD2. V shed 3 bases, J shed 5 bases, and the junction held 14 bases outside the gene matches. Germline V gene sequence: CDR1 DFQATT, CDR2 SNEGSKA (reference sequence). There are 17 residues in the CDR3. CDR3 bases: TGCAGTGCTAGTACTCCGATATTAGCGGGGGCTGACAATGAGCAGTTCTTC. Its protein product is CSASTPILAGADNEQFF.

This clonotype was counted at least ten times. V gene TRBV14 combines with J gene TRBJ2-3, with TRBD1 as a possible D gene (5 bases). CDR3 length: 18 residues. V dropped 0 bases and J dropped 1 base, with 17 bases sitting between them. Germline CDR1 reads SGHDN; CDR2 reads FVKESK. The DNA of the CDR3 is TGTGCCAGCAGCCAAGATTCGACAGCCCTTCTACGCACAGATACGCAGTATTTT. It yields the protein CASSQDSTALLRTDTQYF.

This clonotype was recorded many times. This rearrangement joins TRBV20-1 to TRBJ1-6; maybe TRBD1 (5 bases). CDR3 size: 14 residues. Germline V gene lookup returns CDR1 DFQATT and CDR2 SNEGSKA (reference sequence). The germline V and J ends were trimmed by 5 bases and 6 bases, with 14 bases remaining between them. The CDR3 loop reads CSAPGRGANSPLHF. CDR3 DNA sequence: TGCAGTGCTCCAGGACGAGGGGCTAATTCACCCCTCCACTTT.

This clonotype came up many times. The chain is built from TRBV5-1 and TRBJ1-1; 7 bases line up with TRBD1. This CDR3 has 13 residues. Germline CDR1 reads SGHRS; CDR2 reads YFSETQ. The trim removed 4 bases at V and 6 bases at J, leaving 6 bases unmatched. The CDR3 DNA reads TGCGCCAGCAGCGGGGACAGTTTTTCTGAAGCTTTCTTT. This translates into CASSGDSFSEAFF.

This clonotype was found many times. The chain recombines TRBV12-5 with TRBJ1-2; TRBD1 aligns across 7 bases. The CDR3 sequence is 16 residues long. V shed 6 bases, J shed 5 bases, and the junction held 15 bases outside the gene matches. Germline loops: CDR1 LGHNT, CDR2 FRNRAP. The DNA for the CDR3 is TGTGCTAGTGGCCCTCGGACAGGACAGTCTAGATATGGCTACACCTTC. Translation gives CASGPRTGQSRYGYTF.

V is TRBV5-1 and J is TRBJ2-7; D gene uncertain. V lost 6 bases, J lost 3 bases, and 13 bases lay in between. Germline CDR1 SGHRS, CDR2 YFSETQ. This CDR3 is built from 13 residues. The CDR3 sequence is CASKSDTHYEQYF. The CDR3 DNA reads as TGCGCCAGCAAAAGTGACACCCACTACGAGCAGTACTTC.

By sample share, this clonotype is medium-sized. The V gene is TRBV28, the J gene TRBJ1-1, with TRBD1 as a possible D gene (6 bases). This CDR3 is built from 13 residues. The germline V and J ends were trimmed by 5 bases and 0 bases, with 7 bases remaining between them. CDR1 MDHEN and CDR2 SYDVKM come from the germline V gene. The CDR3: CASSRGLNTEAFF. CDR3 bases: TGTGCCAGCAGTAGGGGGTTGAACACTGAAGCTTTCTTT.

A remark on this clonotype: This may arise from a read error, as a much more abundant clone is one base away. V is TRBV30 and J is TRBJ1-2; weak D call: TRBD1 (6 bases). The CDR3 loop spans 13 amino acids. Germline V lookup: CDR1 GTSNPN, CDR2 SVGIG (reference sequence). Here the CDR3 DNA reads TGTGCCCGGAGGCAGGGGCCAAACTATGGCTACACCTTC. Translating gives CARRQGPNYGYTF. The full variable domain, in which reference TRBV30 and TRBJ1-2 provide the parts outside the CDR3, is SQTIHQWPATLVQPVGSPLSLECTVEGTSNPNLYWYRQAAGRGLQLLFYSVGIGQISSEVPQNLSASRPQDRQFILSSKKLLLSDSGFYLCARRQGPNYGYTFGSGTRLTVV.

This clonotype was found many times. The rearrangement joins TRBV5-1 to TRBJ2-1, with TRBD1 identical over 8 bases. Looked up from germline, CDR1 is SGHRS and CDR2 is YFSETQ. The CDR3 covers 15 residues. Trimming at V came to 5 bases and at J to 7 bases, leaving 11 bases not matched to a gene. The CDR3 loop reads CASSLRDRTENEQFF. In DNA form, the CDR3 reads TGCGCCAGCAGTCTCCGGGACAGGACCGAAAATGAGCAGTTCTTC.

The sample holds many counts of this clonotype. The chain links TRBV25-1 to TRBJ2-3; 8 bases align to TRBD2. Germline V CDR1 and CDR2: MGHDK, SYGVNS. Trimming at V came to 6 bases and at J to 0 bases, leaving 2 bases not matched to a gene. There are 14 residues in the CDR3. The CDR3 DNA reads TGTGCCAGCAGGGGACTAGACAGCACAGATACGCAGTATTTT. Its protein is CASRGLDSTDTQYF.

This clonotype was observed at least ten times. This chain uses TRBV20-1 with TRBJ2-3, with a tentative D call TRBD2 (7 bases). The CDR3 sequence is 16 residues long. With 3 bases removed from V and 0 bases from J, the gap between germline ends came to 16 bases. The germline V gene has CDR1 DFQATT and CDR2 SNEGSKA (reference sequence). CDR3 coding DNA: TGCAGTGCTAGTGGGGGGGGCCGGCCGAGCACAGATACGCAGTATTTT. Translation gives CSASGGGRPSTDTQYF.

To note about this clonotype: A much larger clonotype is one base distant, so this may be a read error. The chain has TRBV5-6 and TRBJ1-4; D may be TRBD1 (6 bases). The CDR3 consists of 14 residues. Germline lookup yields CDR1 SGHDT and CDR2 YYEEEE. CDR3 nucleotides: TGTGCCAACAGCCCAGGGGCAACTAATGAAAAACTGTTTTTT. It is translated as CANSPGATNEKLFF. The variable domain in full, with the rest retrieved from reference TRBV5-6 and TRBJ1-4, is DAGVTQSPTHLIKTRGQQVTLRCSPKSGHDTVSWYQQALGQGPQFIFQYYEEEERQRGNFPDRFSGHQFPNYSSELNVNALLLGDSALYLCANSPGATNEKLFFGSGTQLSVL.

V gene TRBV20-1 combines with J gene TRBJ2-1; possibly TRBD1 or TRBD2 for D (6 bases each). The V gene's germline CDR1 is DFQATT and CDR2 SNEGSKA (reference sequence). Trimming cost V 6 bases and J 6 bases, with 15 bases left between them. The CDR3 runs to 13 residues. The DNA for the CDR3 is TGCAGTGCCCTAGGGGGGACGGCCAATGAGCAGTTCTTC. It specifies CSALGGTANEQFF.